Below, 30 T cell receptor beta chains from the same sample are listed, as sequenced in a study of blood T cells in healthy people across ages. A second 7 to 11 cycle PCR used barcoded and J-beta primers. MiXCR was run by TCRdb on the 5' RACE reads, yielding one entry per CDR3 protein. The sample lists under 2,000,000 distinct CDR3 sequences, 49% occurring once. Sequencing was done on a sample of blood. The receptors come from a middle-aged woman in good health.

The table lists this clonotype with a count of one. This chain uses TRBV13 with TRBJ2-3; 9 bases are shared with TRBD2. There are 17 residues in the CDR3. V was pared by 4 bases and J by 3 bases, with 11 bases of the junction left unmatched. The germline CDR1 and CDR2 sequences are PRHDT and FYEKMQ (reference sequence). The CDR3 region has the DNA TGTGCCAGCAGCTCCGTTTGGGCGGGGGGGATTACAGATACGCAGTATTTT. Translating gives CASSSVWAGGITDTQYF.

This clonotype appeared a few times. The chain combines TRBV5-1 with TRBJ2-1; 9 bases align to TRBD1. The CDR3 totals 15 residues. Trimming cost V 4 bases and J 7 bases; bases outside gene matches: 9. Germline V gives CDR1 SGHRS, CDR2 YFSETQ. CDR3 DNA: TGCGCCAGCAGCGGCACGGGACAGGGTGGGAATGAGCAGTTCTTC. The encoded protein is CASSGTGQGGNEQFF.

This chain uses TRBV19 with TRBJ2-5; D unclear. The V and J ends lost 5 bases and 5 bases respectively, with 9 bases between them. The CDR3 extends over 12 amino acids. Germline V lookup: CDR1 LNHDA, CDR2 SQIVND (reference sequence). The CDR3 spells CASSGRVETQYF. CDR3 nucleotides: TGTGCCAGTAGTGGAAGGGTGGAGACCCAGTACTTC.

The chain is built from TRBV20-1 and TRBJ2-3, with 13 bases matching TRBD2. Germline CDR1 DFQATT, CDR2 SNEGSKA (reference sequence). V lost 3 bases and J lost 6; bases outside the gene matches: 15. CDR3 length equals 18 residues. The chain's CDR3 is CSARSGTSGGAGLDTQYF. The CDR3 DNA is TGCAGTGCTAGGAGTGGTACTAGCGGGGGGGCGGGGTTGGATACGCAGTATTTT.

This clonotype turned up a few times. The chain links TRBV2 to TRBJ2-1; 13 bases match TRBD2. CDR1 and CDR2 (germline): SNHLY, FYNNEI. After removal of 4 bases from V and 4 bases from J, the junction contained 13 bases not matched to a gene. The CDR3 contains 19 residues. CDR3 sequence (DNA): TGTGCCAGCAGTGCGGGCCCGGGGACTAGCGGGGTCTCATACAATGAGCAGTTCTTC. The encoded protein is CASSAGPGTSGVSYNEQFF.

This clonotype occurred a few times. V usage is TRBV7-9 and J usage is TRBJ2-7; D is unresolved. Trimming stripped 1 base from V and 3 bases from J, with 13 bases between. Germline-derived CDR1 and CDR2 are SEHNR and FQNEAQ (reference sequence). The CDR3 runs 15 residues. CDR3 DNA: TGTGCCAGCAGCTTAGATCCGGGCCGTTTCTACGAGCAGTACTTC. This encodes CASSLDPGRFYEQYF.

This clonotype was counted between two and nine times. The chain employs TRBV11-2 and TRBJ2-4, with D perhaps matching TRBD1 or TRBD2 (5 bases each). Trimming shortened V by 0 bases and J by 14 bases, and 38 bases separated the two germline ends. The germline gives CDR1 SGHAT, CDR2 FQNNGV. The CDR3 covers 21 residues. The CDR3 loop reads CASSLEGPGLVSGSRQGEKYF. CDR3 nucleotide sequence: TGTGCCAGCAGCTTAGAAGGCCCGGGATTGGTGTCAGGGTCTCGTCAAGGAGAGAAGTACTTC.

This clonotype showed up just a few times. The rearrangement links TRBV7-2 to TRBJ1-2; D ambiguous. Deletions cut 5 bases from V and 2 bases from J, with 9 bases between. CDR3 length: 13 amino acids. Germline CDR1 SGHTA, CDR2 FQGNSA. Here the CDR3 DNA reads TGTGCCAGCAGCCACGACATAAACTATGGCTACACCTTC. It yields the protein CASSHDINYGYTF.

A remark on this clonotype: A much more abundant neighbour one base away suggests this may be a read error. The rearrangement uses TRBV27 and TRBJ1-5, with unresolved D. Germline V lookup: CDR1 MNHEY, CDR2 SMNVEV (reference sequence). The CDR3 spans 13 residues. The CDR3 DNA is TGTGCCAGCAGTCCTATTAGCAATCACCCCCAGCATTTT. Translation: CASSPISNHPQHF.

The genes are TRBV11-2 and TRBJ2-1; D is ambiguous. The germline V and J ends were trimmed by 2 bases and 3 bases, with 8 bases remaining between them. This CDR3 has 14 residues. Germline assignment: CDR1 SGHAT and CDR2 FQNNGV. The CDR3 spells CASSLRFGYNEQFF. The CDR3 nucleotides are TGTGCCAGCAGCTTAAGGTTCGGCTACAATGAGCAGTTCTTC. The full variable domain, its missing parts supplied by reference TRBV11-2 and TRBJ2-1, is EAGVAQSPRYKIIEKRQSVAFWCNPISGHATLYWYQQILGQGPKLLIQFQNNGVVDDSQLPKDRFSAERLKGVDSTLKIQPAKLEDSAVYLCASSLRFGYNEQFFGPGTRLTVL.

The chain employs TRBV7-6 and TRBJ2-5, with 13 bases identical to TRBD2. Per the germline V gene, CDR1 is SGHVS and CDR2 is FNYEAQ. There are 18 residues in the CDR3. Losses at the gene ends were 0 bases for V and 3 bases for J; bases not matched to a gene: 7. The CDR3 loop reads CASSLARWGLAGKETQYF. CDR3 sequence (DNA): TGTGCCAGCAGCTTAGCCAGATGGGGACTAGCGGGAAAAGAGACCCAGTACTTC.

The gene calls are TRBV5-1 and TRBJ1-5; perhaps TRBD1 as D (6 bases). The V gene lost 0 bases and the J gene lost 4 bases, with 11 bases spanning the gap. The CDR3 is made up of 15 amino acids. CDR1 is SGHRS, CDR2 YFSETQ, per germline. The CDR3 sequence is CASSLDGQRNQPQHF. The CDR3 nucleotides read TGCGCCAGCAGCTTGGATGGACAGAGGAATCAGCCCCAGCATTTT.

This clonotype has only a few counts. The V and J genes are TRBV11-2 and TRBJ2-7; D assignment may be TRBD1 or TRBD2 (5 bases each). Trimming took off 5 bases at V and 0 bases at J, with 17 bases between the two ends. CDR3 length: 16 amino acids. CDR1 is SGHAT, CDR2 FQNNGV, per germline. CDR3 sequence (DNA): TGTGCCAGCAGCCGTACTATGAGGGGAAGCTCCTACGAGCAGTACTTC. It codes for CASSRTMRGSSYEQYF. Drawing the rest from reference TRBV11-2 and TRBJ2-7, the complete variable domain is EAGVAQSPRYKIIEKRQSVAFWCNPISGHATLYWYQQILGQGPKLLIQFQNNGVVDDSQLPKDRFSAERLKGVDSTLKIQPAKLEDSAVYLCASSRTMRGSSYEQYFGPGTRLTVT.

The chain links TRBV20-1 to TRBJ1-2; tentatively, D is TRBD1 (6 bases). CDR1 is DFQATT, CDR2 SNEGSKA, per germline (reference sequence). There are 13 residues in the CDR3. Trimming removed 0 bases from V and 7 bases from J, with 12 bases in between. CDR3 sequence reads: CSAREDSALGYTF. The CDR3 DNA follows: TGCAGTGCTAGAGAGGACAGTGCCCTTGGCTACACCTTC.

This clonotype has just a few counts. The chain is built from TRBV20-1 and TRBJ2-3; 12 bases are a match to TRBD1. Unmatched junction bases numbered 6, after V lost 4 bases and J lost 4 bases. The germline gives CDR1 DFQATT, CDR2 SNEGSKA (reference sequence). This CDR3 region has 15 residues. This CDR3 reads CSATRDRGPADTQYF. The CDR3 region has the DNA TGCAGTGCTACTCGGGACAGGGGGCCGGCAGATACGCAGTATTTT.

This clonotype has just a few counts. The V call is TRBV5-1, the J call TRBJ2-4, with D unresolved. The J call may be faulty, since TRBJ2-7 better matches the DNA end. The CDR3 contains 15 residues. The germline V gene encodes CDR1 SGHRS and CDR2 YFSETQ. Here the CDR3 DNA reads TGCGCCAGCAGCTCCGGGTCCCCTTTAACCTACGAGCAGTACTTC. This sequence encodes CASSSGSPLTYEQYF.

The V call is TRBV2, the J call TRBJ2-5; D remains unclear. The J call may be mistaken, given a closer DNA end match to TRBJ2-7. The CDR3 consists of 11 residues. Germline V gives CDR1 SNHLY, CDR2 FYNNEI. CDR3 DNA sequence: TGTGCCAGCAGTGAAGTGGTCGAGCAGTACTTC. This gives the protein CASSEVVEQYF.

J is TRBJ2-1 and V is TRBV4-1; D could derive from TRBD1 or TRBD2 (6 bases each). The CDR3 runs to 16 residues. Germline CDR1 reads MGHRA; CDR2 reads YSYEKL. The germline V and J ends were trimmed by 2 bases and 10 bases, with 21 bases remaining between them. The CDR3 protein is CASSQQYSPSGGEQFF. In nucleotides, the CDR3 is TGCGCCAGCAGCCAACAATATAGCCCATCCGGGGGCGAGCAGTTCTTC.

The chain couples TRBV7-3 to TRBJ1-2; D possibly corresponds to TRBD1 (6 bases). V lost 0 bases and J lost 6, with 11 bases in between. Germline CDR1 reads SGHTA; CDR2 reads FQGTGA. The CDR3 runs 14 residues. The CDR3 is CASSLTLQGNGYTF. The DNA of the CDR3 is TGTGCCAGCAGCTTAACGTTACAGGGTAATGGCTACACCTTC.

The rearrangement links TRBV7-6 to TRBJ1-1; 8 bases match TRBD1. This CDR3 region has 15 residues. V trimming: 2 bases; J trimming: 5 bases; junction bases outside the gene matches: 7. The germline gives CDR1 SGHVS, CDR2 FNYEAQ. CDR3 bases: TGTGCCAGCAGCTTACTACAGGGGGTAAAGACTGAAGCTTTCTTT. Its translation is CASSLLQGVKTEAFF.

This clonotype has just a few counts. V and J are TRBV13 and TRBJ2-7; D is ambiguous. CDR1 is PRHDT, CDR2 FYEKMQ, per germline (reference sequence). The CDR3 has 14 residues. With 2 bases removed from V and 2 bases from J, the gap between germline ends came to 10 bases. The CDR3: CASSLSQVAYEQYF. The CDR3 bases are TGTGCCAGCAGCTTAAGCCAGGTCGCCTACGAGCAGTACTTC.

This clonotype was observed once. One junction end does not reproduce the germline sequence, and a read error may be involved. The J gene is TRBJ2-3, the V gene TRBV4-2, with D tentatively TRBD2 (5 bases). The CDR3 extends over 15 amino acids. The V gene's germline CDR1 is LGHNA and CDR2 YNFKEQ. The CDR3 nucleotides are TGTGCCAGCAGCCAAGACCCTCAGGAGGCAGATACGAAGTATTTT. Protein sequence: CASSQDPQEADTKYF.

The chain couples TRBV6-1 to TRBJ2-7, with 7 bases matching TRBD2. CDR1 is MNHNS and CDR2 is SASEGT in the germline V gene. The CDR3 is 13 residues long. V shed 11 bases and J 1 base; nucleotides not matched to a gene: 8. The CDR3, as DNA: TGTGCCGGACAAAAGGGAGGGTCCTACGAGCAGTACTTC. Translated, it gives CAGQKGGSYEQYF.

This clonotype was seen a handful of times. The rearrangement joins TRBV20-1 to TRBJ1-2; no firm D call. CDR1 DFQATT and CDR2 SNEGSKA come from the germline V gene (reference sequence). The CDR3 has 10 residues. CDR3 sequence (DNA): TGCAGCGTCCAACTTTATGGCTACACCTTC. Its translation is CSVQLYGYTF.

The CDR3 is CASSQQTGGGSYGYTF. The CDR3 DNA reads as TGTGCCAGCAGCCAACAAACAGGGGGCGGAAGCTATGGCTACACCTTC. This rearrangement joins TRBV3-1 to TRBJ1-2, with 9 bases aligning to TRBD1. Germline CDR1 and CDR2: LGHDT and YNNKEL (reference sequence). V was clipped by 2 bases and J by 4 bases; unmatched bases: 8. The CDR3 covers 16 residues. The variable domain in full, completed from reference TRBV3-1 and TRBJ1-2, reads DTAVSQTPKYLVTQMGNDKSIKCEQNLGHDTMYWYKQDSKKFLKIMFSYNNKELIINETVPNRFSPKSPDKAHLNLHINSLELGDSAVYFCASSQQTGGGSYGYTFGSGTRLTVV.

The chain recombines TRBV20-1 with TRBJ1-1, with 12 bases identical to TRBD1. This CDR3 comprises 12 residues. V shed 6 bases and J 7 bases; nucleotides not matched to a gene: 3. Germline V gene data show CDR1 as DFQATT and CDR2 as SNEGSKA (reference sequence). CDR3: CSAGTGGSEAFF. The CDR3 nucleotides read TGCAGTGCCGGGACAGGGGGCAGTGAAGCTTTCTTT.

The rearrangement links TRBV25-1 to TRBJ2-5; TRBD1 agrees at 7 bases. The DNA end is a closer match to TRBJ2-7, so the J assignment may be wrong. The CDR3 contains 14 residues. Per germline, CDR1 MGHDK and CDR2 SYGVNS. The CDR3 region has the DNA TGTGCCAGCAGTGACCTAGACAGGGCCTACGAGCAGTACTTC. Translated: CASSDLDRAYEQYF.

This clonotype was counted once. This chain joins TRBV7-9 and TRBJ2-1, with TRBD2 as a possible D gene (5 bases). V lost 6 bases to trimming and J lost 13 bases, with 22 bases between them. CDR3 size: 14 residues. Germline V CDR1 and CDR2: SEHNR, FQNEAQ (reference sequence). The CDR3 here is CASSPGMQQETQFF. The CDR3, as DNA: TGTGCCAGCAGTCCCGGGATGCAACAAGAGACCCAGTTCTTC.

V is TRBV4-3 and J is TRBJ2-5; D ambiguous. The V end was cut by 0 bases, the J end by 11 bases, with 25 bases between. CDR1 LGHNA and CDR2 YSLEER come from the germline V gene. CDR3 length: 17 amino acids. For the CDR3, the DNA is TGCGCCAGCAGCCAAGATATCGACACGGGCTCCTACAATGAGCAGTACTTC. Translating it yields CASSQDIDTGSYNEQYF.

On this clonotype: Its ends do not fully match the called genes, so a read error is possible. This rearrangement joins TRBV12-3 or TRBV12-4 to TRBJ1-1; no clear D. The CDR3 is made up of 14 amino acids. The CDR3 region has the DNA TGTGCTAGCAGTCTGGAGGCATTCAACACTGAAGCTTTCTTT. This sequence encodes CASSLEAFNTEAFF.